This TCR beta chain emerged from a study of T cells in Graves' hyperthyroidism and ophthalmopathy. V dropped 9 bases and J dropped 4 bases, with 11 bases sitting between them. CDR3 length equals 12 residues. CDR1 is KGHDR and CDR2 is SFDVKD in the germline V gene. This clonotype has a count of ten or more. Amplified regions were TCR beta CDR3 sequences from RNA transcripts. Primed by the HTBI set, a first-round RT-PCR was run on the TCR CDR3. TCRdb passed the multiplex PCR reads through MiXCR, listing each CDR3 protein once. The data hold 800,000 or so distinct CDR3 sequences, with around 39% observed a single time.

V usage is TRBV24-1 and J usage is TRBJ1-2, with D maybe TRBD1 (5 bases). The origin of this receptor is a man in his late teens or twenties with Graves' hyperthyroidism. The sequencing input was blood. The CDR3 DNA is TGTGCCACCTCCCAGGGCGGCTATGGCTACACCTTC. Residues: CATSQGGYGYTF.